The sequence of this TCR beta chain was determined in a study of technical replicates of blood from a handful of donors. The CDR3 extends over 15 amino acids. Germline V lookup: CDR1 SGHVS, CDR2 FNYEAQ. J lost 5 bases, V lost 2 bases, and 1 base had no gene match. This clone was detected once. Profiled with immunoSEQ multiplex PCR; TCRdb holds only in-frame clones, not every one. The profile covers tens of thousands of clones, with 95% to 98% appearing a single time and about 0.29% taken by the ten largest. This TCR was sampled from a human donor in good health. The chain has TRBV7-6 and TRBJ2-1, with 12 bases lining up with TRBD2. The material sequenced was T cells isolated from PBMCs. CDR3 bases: TGTGCCAGCAGCTTAACTAGCGGGAGGAACAATGAGCAGTTCTTC. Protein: CASSLTSGRNNEQFF. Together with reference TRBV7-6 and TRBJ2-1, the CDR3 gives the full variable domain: GAGVSQSPRYKVTKRGQDVALRCDPISGHVSLYWYRQALGQGPEFLTYFNYEAQQDKSGLPNDRFSAERPEGSISTLTIQRTEQRDSAMYRCASSLTSGRNNEQFFGPGTRLTVL.